This T cell receptor (beta chain) was sequenced in a study of control samples from healthy donors and cancer patients. Method: immunoSEQ multiplex PCR; TCRdb's copy keeps in-frame clones and lacks some. Of more than 65,000 clones listed, roughly 90% are singletons. The germline CDR1 and CDR2 sequences are SGHNT and YYREEE (reference sequence). The V and J ends lost 3 bases and 5 bases respectively, with 12 bases between them. The length of the CDR3 is 15 residues. The clonotype was recovered from a woman aged 55-69 years with head and neck cancer. Sample: PBMCs. The chain links TRBV5-4 to TRBJ1-6, with D possibly TRBD1 on 5 matching bases. CDR3 sequence (DNA): TGTGCCAGCAGCTCGAGCGGGACCAATAATTCACCCCTCCACTTT. Its translation: CASSSSGTNNSPLHF. The variable domain in full, with the rest retrieved from reference TRBV5-4 and TRBJ1-6, is ETGVTQSPTHLIKTRGQQVTLRCSSQSGHNTVSWYQQALGQGPQFIFQYYREEENGRGNFPPRFSGLQFPNYSSELNVNALELDDSALYLCASSSSGTNNSPLHFGNGTRLTVT.